A selection of T cell receptor beta chains follows, all from one sample in a study of control samples from healthy donors and cancer patients. Sequencing used immunoSEQ multiplex PCR; TCRdb keeps in-frame clones, though not all of them. The sample lists 130,000 to 150,000 clones, about 85% occurring once. Sequenced input: blood. The receptor set was obtained from a young woman in good health. Each CDR3 is given with its conserved first and last residue. D genes are given only for firm matches. Part of the rows lack a size; the others show once, few, many or a class for expanded clones.

d_gene	v_gene	abundance	j_gene	CDR3aa	CDR3nt
TRBD2	TRBV30	.	TRBJ2-5	CAWRGLAGVETQYF	TGTGCCTGGAGGGGACTAGCGGGAGTCGAGACCCAGTACTTC
.	TRBV5-1	.	TRBJ1-5	CASSLAEDQPQHF	TGCGCCAGCAGCTTGGCGGAAGATCAGCCCCAGCATTTT
.	TRBV7-9	.	TRBJ2-7	CASSSFTSSSYEQYF	TGTGCCAGCAGCTCCTTCACTTCCAGCTCCTACGAGCAGTACTTC
.	TRBV6-6	.	TRBJ2-7	CASTDQGVHEQYF	TGTGCCAGCACCGATCAGGGTGTCCACGAGCAGTACTTC
.	TRBV6-1	.	TRBJ1-5	CASSETDNQPQHF	TGTGCCAGCAGTGAGACAGACAATCAGCCCCAGCATTTT
TRBD1	TRBV18	.	TRBJ2-7	CASSVMTGRIDYEQYF	TGTGCCAGCTCAGTAATGACAGGGAGAATCGACTACGAGCAGTACTTC
.	TRBV19	.	TRBJ1-5	CASSIDRGQQPQHF	TGTGCCAGTAGTATAGACCGGGGGCAACAGCCCCAGCATTTT
.	TRBV29-1	.	TRBJ1-4	CSVRSRSNEKLFF	TGCAGCGTTCGCTCTCGGTCGAATGAAAAACTGTTTTTT
TRBD2	TRBV11-3	.	TRBJ2-1	CASSVLAKSDEQFF	TGTGCCAGCAGCGTACTAGCGAAGAGCGATGAGCAGTTCTTC
.	TRBV5-4	once	TRBJ2-2	CASSFQDTGELFF	TGTGCCAGCAGTTTCCAGGACACCGGGGAGCTGTTTTTT
.	TRBV5-1	.	TRBJ2-1	CASSPAVYNEQFF	TGCGCCAGCAGTCCAGCGGTCTACAATGAGCAGTTCTTC
TRBD1	TRBV6-5	.	TRBJ2-5	CASSDGQGQETQYF	TGTGCCAGCAGCGACGGACAGGGCCAAGAGACCCAGTACTTC
TRBD2	TRBV27	.	TRBJ2-1	CASDVAGSSYNEQFF	TGTGCCAGCGACGTAGCGGGAAGCTCCTACAATGAGCAGTTCTTC
.	TRBV19	.	TRBJ1-2	CASSMGAGYGYTF	TGTGCCAGTAGTATGGGGGCGGGGTATGGCTACACCTTC
.	TRBV25-1	.	TRBJ1-2	CASSPGALGYGYTF	TGTGCCAGCAGCCCCGGGGCTCTGGGCTATGGCTACACCTTC
.	TRBV2	medium-sized	TRBJ2-7	CASSSTYEQYF	TGTGCCAGCAGCAGCACCTACGAGCAGTACTTC
TRBD2	TRBV19	.	TRBJ2-5	CASATSGTDQETQYF	TGTGCCAGTGCTACTAGCGGGACGGACCAAGAGACCCAGTACTTC
TRBD1	TRBV30	.	TRBJ2-7	CACPWGQGMGEQYF	TGTGCCTGTCCATGGGGACAGGGTATGGGCGAGCAGTACTTC
.	TRBV7-9	.	TRBJ2-7	CASRKSIGSPNYEQYF	TGTGCCAGCAGAAAAAGCATAGGGAGTCCGAACTACGAGCAGTACTTC
.	TRBV28	.	TRBJ1-5	CASSWGASEQPQHF	TGTGCCAGCAGTTGGGGGGCCTCGGAACAGCCCCAGCATTTT
TRBD1	TRBV2	.	TRBJ2-1	CASKWDSDTSEQFF	TGTGCCAGCAAATGGGACAGTGATACCAGTGAGCAGTTCTTC
.	TRBV3-1/TRBV3-2	.	TRBJ1-5	CASSQGGVRQGMDQPQHF	TGTGCCAGCAGCCAAGGTGGGGTTCGGCAGGGGATGGATCAGCCCCAGCATTTT
.	TRBV6-1	.	TRBJ2-7	CASSEPQASSYEQYF	TGTGCCAGCAGTGAACCCCAGGCCAGCTCCTACGAGCAGTACTTC
.	TRBV7-6	.	TRBJ1-1	CASSLVGREDTEAFF	TGTGCCAGCAGCTTAGTCGGCAGGGAGGACACTGAAGCTTTCTTT
TRBD2	TRBV29-1	.	TRBJ2-3	CSVEDGAGGTDTQYF	TGCAGCGTTGAAGATGGTGCGGGAGGAACAGATACGCAGTATTTT
.	TRBV6-6	once	TRBJ2-7	CASSSRDGSIRYEQYF	TGTGCCAGCAGTTCCAGGGACGGCAGCATTCGCTACGAGCAGTACTTC
.	TRBV5-6	.	TRBJ1-2	CASSSGFYGYTF	TGTGCCAGCAGCTCCGGGTTCTATGGCTACACCTTC
.	TRBV14	.	TRBJ2-2	CASSHNRDLNTGELFF	TGTGCCAGCAGCCACAATAGGGACTTGAACACCGGGGAGCTGTTTTTT
TRBD2	TRBV29-1	.	TRBJ2-1	CSVEASGRDEQFF	TGCAGCGTTGAGGCTAGCGGCCGCGATGAGCAGTTCTTC
TRBD1	TRBV2	.	TRBJ1-5	CASSDRGRGTGRYSNQPQHF	TGTGCCAGCAGTGATAGGGGTCGGGGGACAGGCCGATATAGCAATCAGCCCCAGCATTTT
TRBD2	TRBV4-2	.	TRBJ2-2	CASSRVAGDLTGELFF	TGTGCCAGCAGCCGAGTAGCGGGAGATCTCACCGGGGAGCTGTTTTTT
TRBD1	TRBV18	.	TRBJ1-5	CASSSGQGGGQPQHF	TGTGCCAGCTCATCGGGACAGGGGGGGGGTCAGCCCCAGCATTTT
.	TRBV29-1	.	TRBJ1-1	CSVDPGGGYMNTEAFF	TGCAGCGTTGATCCTGGTGGAGGGTACATGAACACTGAAGCTTTCTTT
TRBD1	TRBV19	.	TRBJ2-5	CASSVTGGKKTQYF	TGTGCCAGTAGTGTGACAGGGGGCAAAAAGACCCAGTACTTC
.	TRBV27	.	TRBJ2-7	CASRDIQHYEQYF	TGTGCCAGCAGAGACATACAGCACTACGAGCAGTACTTC
.	TRBV19	.	TRBJ2-1	CASSRQASTNYNEQFF	TGTGCCAGTAGTAGACAAGCGAGCACCAACTACAATGAGCAGTTCTTC
TRBD2	TRBV6-1	once	TRBJ2-1	CASSELAGLNEQFF	TGTGCCAGCAGTGAACTAGCGGGCCTAAATGAGCAGTTCTTC
.	TRBV7-8	once	TRBJ1-5	CASAGRPNQPQHF	TGTGCCTCAGCCGGACGGCCCAATCAGCCCCAGCATTTT
.	TRBV3-1/TRBV3-2	.	TRBJ1-2	CASSQAKGSGYTF	TGTGCCAGCAGCCAAGCTAAGGGATCCGGCTACACCTTC
.	TRBV25-1	.	TRBJ1-3	CASSEPDSWGNTIYF	TGTGCCAGCAGTGAACCCGACTCATGGGGAAACACCATATATTTT
TRBD2	TRBV19	.	TRBJ2-2	CASSFGLAGGRGTGELFF	TGTGCCAGTAGTTTTGGACTAGCGGGAGGGCGAGGCACCGGGGAGCTGTTTTTT
TRBD2	TRBV7-3	.	TRBJ2-1	CASSLTGTSIAGEQFF	TGTGCCAGCAGCTTAACTGGGACTAGCATAGCGGGTGAGCAGTTCTTC
.	TRBV28	.	TRBJ1-1	CASTLGGRNTEAFF	TGTGCCAGCACCCTGGGAGGGAGGAACACTGAAGCTTTCTTT
TRBD2	TRBV13	.	TRBJ2-1	CASSSLSGRSNNEQFF	TGTGCCAGCAGCTCACTCAGCGGGAGATCCAACAATGAGCAGTTCTTC
TRBD1	TRBV7-9	.	TRBJ2-3	CASSVDRATDTQYF	TGTGCCAGCAGCGTAGACAGGGCCACAGATACGCAGTATTTT
TRBD2	TRBV5-1	.	TRBJ2-1	CASSLFSSGSQGNEQFF	TGCGCCAGCAGCTTGTTCAGCAGCGGGAGCCAAGGGAATGAGCAGTTCTTC
.	TRBV6-5	once	TRBJ1-6	CASSYRGDSPLHF	TGTGCCAGCAGTTACAGGGGCGACTCACCCCTCCACTTT
.	TRBV5-8	.	TRBJ1-5	CASSSRDQPQHF	TGTGCCAGCAGCTCAAGAGATCAGCCCCAGCATTTT
TRBD1	TRBV19	.	TRBJ2-5	CASSDRDGETQYF	TGTGCCAGTAGCGACAGGGATGGGGAGACCCAGTACTTC
TRBD2	TRBV13	once	TRBJ2-7	CASRRLAGGYEQYF	TGTGCCAGCCGGAGACTAGCGGGAGGGTACGAGCAGTACTTC
.	TRBV3-1/TRBV3-2	.	TRBJ1-1	CASSQELITWTASNTEAFF	TGTGCCAGCAGCCAAGAGCTCATTACTTGGACAGCCTCGAACACTGAAGCTTTCTTT
TRBD2	TRBV11-2	.	TRBJ2-3	CASSFAGLRTDTQYF	TGTGCCAGCAGCTTCGCGGGACTAAGGACAGATACGCAGTATTTT
TRBD2	TRBV29-1	.	TRBJ2-1	CSVERGGVYEQFF	TGCAGCGTTGAGCGTGGGGGGGTCTATGAGCAGTTCTTC
TRBD2	TRBV3-1/TRBV3-2	once	TRBJ2-1	CASSQIAGGGNEQFF	TGTGCCAGCAGCCAAATAGCGGGAGGGGGCAATGAGCAGTTCTTC